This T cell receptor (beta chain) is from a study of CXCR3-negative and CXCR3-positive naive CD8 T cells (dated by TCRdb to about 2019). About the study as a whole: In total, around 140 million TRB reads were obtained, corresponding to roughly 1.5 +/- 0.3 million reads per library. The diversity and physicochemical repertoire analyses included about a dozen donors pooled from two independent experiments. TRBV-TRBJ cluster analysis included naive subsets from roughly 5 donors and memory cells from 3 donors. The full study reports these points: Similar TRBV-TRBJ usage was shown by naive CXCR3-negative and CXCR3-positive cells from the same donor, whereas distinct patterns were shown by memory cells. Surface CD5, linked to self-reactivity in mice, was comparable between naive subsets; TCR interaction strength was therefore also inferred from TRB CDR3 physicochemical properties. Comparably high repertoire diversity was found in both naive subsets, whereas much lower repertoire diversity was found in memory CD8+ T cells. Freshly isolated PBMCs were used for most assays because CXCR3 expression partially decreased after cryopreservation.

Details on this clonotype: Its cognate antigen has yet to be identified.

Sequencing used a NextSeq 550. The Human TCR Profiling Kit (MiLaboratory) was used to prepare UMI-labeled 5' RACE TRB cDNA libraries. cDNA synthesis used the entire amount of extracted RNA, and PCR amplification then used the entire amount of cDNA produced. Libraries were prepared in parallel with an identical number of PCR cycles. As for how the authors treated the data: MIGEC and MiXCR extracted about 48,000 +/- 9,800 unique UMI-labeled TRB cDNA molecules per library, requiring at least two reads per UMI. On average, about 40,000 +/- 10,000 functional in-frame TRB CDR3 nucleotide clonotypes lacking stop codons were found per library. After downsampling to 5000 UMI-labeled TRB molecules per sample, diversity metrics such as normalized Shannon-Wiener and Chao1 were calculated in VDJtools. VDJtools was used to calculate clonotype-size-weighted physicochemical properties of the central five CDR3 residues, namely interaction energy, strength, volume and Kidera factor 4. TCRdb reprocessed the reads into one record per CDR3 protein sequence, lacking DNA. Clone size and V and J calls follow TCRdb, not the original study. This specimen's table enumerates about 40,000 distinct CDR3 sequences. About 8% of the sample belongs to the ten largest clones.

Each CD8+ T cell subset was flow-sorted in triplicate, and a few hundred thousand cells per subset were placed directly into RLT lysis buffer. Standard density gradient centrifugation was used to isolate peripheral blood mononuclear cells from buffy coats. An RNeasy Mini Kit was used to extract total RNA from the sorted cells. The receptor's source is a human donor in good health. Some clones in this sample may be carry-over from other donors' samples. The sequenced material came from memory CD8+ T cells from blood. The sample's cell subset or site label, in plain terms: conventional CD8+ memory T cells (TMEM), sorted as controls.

CDR3 sequence: CASSTRDSTGVSTDTQYF. The chain employs TRBV6-2 or TRBV6-3 and TRBJ2-3; TCRdb gives TRBD1 as the D gene, but with no DNA this cannot be confirmed. The CDR1 and CDR2 encoded by the germline V gene are MNHEY and SVGEGT. Its CDR3 holds 18 amino acids, cysteine through phenylalanine. Only the protein is available.